The subject of this entry is one T cell receptor (beta chain). This specimen belongs to a study of CD8 T cells in Susac syndrome. This CDR3 has 14 residues. V shed 4 bases and J shed 3 bases, with 15 bases lying between them. Germline V gene sequence: CDR1 SQVTM, CDR2 ANQGSEA. RNA in amounts of about 0.5 to 1 ug was reverse transcribed with random hexamers. Via MiXCR, TCRdb re-called the immunoSEQ multiplex PCR reads, giving one row per CDR3 protein. The sample shows 100,000 to 150,000 distinct CDR3 sequences, 90% to 95% of them seen only once. The V call is TRBV29-1, the J call TRBJ1-1; maybe TRBD1 (6 bases). This receptor was taken from a human donor in good health. The specimen was CD4+ T cells from PBMCs. In DNA, the CDR3 is TGCAGCGTTGGGGCAGGGGTTTTTGACACTGAAGCTTTCTTT. Protein: CSVGAGVFDTEAFF.